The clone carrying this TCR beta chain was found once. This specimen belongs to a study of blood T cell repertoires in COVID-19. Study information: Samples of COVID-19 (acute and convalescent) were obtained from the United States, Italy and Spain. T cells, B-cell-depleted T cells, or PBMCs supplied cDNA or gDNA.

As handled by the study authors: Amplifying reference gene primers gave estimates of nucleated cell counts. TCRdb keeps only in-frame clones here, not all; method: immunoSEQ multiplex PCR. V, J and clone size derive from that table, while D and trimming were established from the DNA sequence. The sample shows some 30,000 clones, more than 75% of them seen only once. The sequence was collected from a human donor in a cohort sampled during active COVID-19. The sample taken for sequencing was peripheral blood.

The CDR3 DNA reads TGTGCCAGCAGCCTTGGCCTCTATGGCTACACCTTC. Its protein is CASSLGLYGYTF. V is TRBV28 and J is TRBJ1-2; D unresolved. This CDR3 region has 12 residues. The ends were cut back, 6 bases at V and 4 bases at J, with 9 bases in the middle. Germline CDR1 and CDR2: MDHEN and SYDVKM.